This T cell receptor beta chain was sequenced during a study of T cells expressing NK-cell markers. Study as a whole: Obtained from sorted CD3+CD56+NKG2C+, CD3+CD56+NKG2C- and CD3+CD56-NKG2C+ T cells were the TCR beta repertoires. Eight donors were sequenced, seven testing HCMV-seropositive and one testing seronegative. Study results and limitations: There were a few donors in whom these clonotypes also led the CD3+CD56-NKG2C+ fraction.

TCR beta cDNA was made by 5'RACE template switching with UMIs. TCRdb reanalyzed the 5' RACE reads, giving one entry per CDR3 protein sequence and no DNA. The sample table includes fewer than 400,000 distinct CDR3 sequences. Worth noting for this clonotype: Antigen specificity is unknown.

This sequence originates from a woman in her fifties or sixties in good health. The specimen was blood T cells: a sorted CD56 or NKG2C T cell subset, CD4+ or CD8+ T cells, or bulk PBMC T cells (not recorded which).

The CDR3 is CSVGQGHGYTF. The rearrangement joins TRBV29-1 to TRBJ1-2; the TCRdb call, TRBD1, lacks DNA for checking. CDR1 is SQVTM, CDR2 ANQGSEA, per germline. This CDR3 spans 11 amino acids.